This T cell receptor (beta chain) was sequenced during a study of regulatory T cells in long-lasting Graves disease (dated by TCRdb to the early 2020s). For context, the study as a whole: In the newly diagnosed Graves' disease group, patients had been taking antithyroid drugs for less than 3 months. TCR sequencing covered around 13 persistent and 20 newly diagnosed Graves' disease patients, approximately 33 samples in total. Persistent Graves' disease patients were compared with newly diagnosed Graves' disease patients by peripheral blood TCR sequencing and RNA sequencing. The study was conducted in China and was registered as a clinical trial.

Including the terminal cysteine and phenylalanine, the CDR3 comprises 12 residues. Only the CDR3 region is kept as DNA, spanning 36 bases read in frame from base 1. Via the germline V gene, CDR1 is MDHEN and CDR2 SYDVKM. V is pared back by 4 bases and J by 8 bases, with 9 bases lying between the germline termini. Regarding this clonotype: The antigen it recognizes is unknown. This may stem from a read error, because a much larger clone lies one nucleotide away.

Explained via the paper, the time point label denotes: newly diagnosed GD, antithyroid drugs for less than 3 months. For both TCR sequencing and RNA sequencing, RNA was extracted from PBMCs in TRIzol. The diagnosis of Graves' disease was made according to American Thyroid Association guidelines. Patients were recruited from an endocrinology department in Xi'an, China. Each patient gave around 9.2 milliliters of peripheral blood, collected in an EDTA anticoagulant tube. Ficoll Paque Plus density gradient separation was used to isolate PBMCs, and no additional T cell sorting was done. An Agilent 2100 Bioanalyzer and agarose gel were used to assess RNA quality, and a NanoDrop 2000 was used to measure RNA concentration. Beyond this particular receptor, the publication reports: TRBV28, TRBJ1-2 and TRBJ2-5 were preferentially used in persistent disease, while TRBV20-1 and TRBJ2-1 were favored in newly diagnosed disease. Compared with newly diagnosed patients, patients with persistent Graves' disease had lower TCR Shannon entropy and fewer highly expanded clones, which suggests clonal expansion. The authors noted that the small sample size was a limitation that may lower accuracy. Because the primary lesion, thyroid tissue, could not be accessed, the study looked at peripheral blood alone. Only the TCR beta chain was sequenced and analyzed. Persistent patients shared more public clonotypes among themselves (2,741) than newly diagnosed patients did (roughly 910).

Libraries were prepared through multiplex PCR. TCRdb shows the sequencer as Illumina HiSeq 4000. TCR beta libraries were built with iRepertoire HTBI primers and Arm-PCR amplification of CDR3 regions. Gel purification was performed on PCR products prior to sequencing. From the authors' description of their analysis: Gene usage analysis of CDR3 amino acid clonotypes used the roughly 60 TRBV and around 14 TRBJ segments found across samples. Filtered high-quality paired reads were merged into contigs using COPE and FqMerger. Contigs were aligned with BLAST to IMGT TRBV, TRBD and TRBJ reference genes, and CDR3 was defined per IMGT. Highly expanded clones were defined as clonotypes with a frequency above 0.1%. Shannon entropy served as the measure of repertoire diversity, while the Gini coefficient captured V-J evenness. A clonotype found in more than one individual was treated as public. Clones were called with MiXCR by TCRdb after fastp trimmed the public reads at Q25, and only in-frame beta chains were retained. Records with the same CDR3 protein are collapsed into one entry carrying the most frequent genes and DNA. The V and J calls shown here were made by TCRdb, not taken from the authors' results. This sample gives fewer than 350,000 distinct CDR3 sequences in total; about 20% of them show up just once. The leading ten clones occupy approximately 35% of the sample.

Recombination linked TRBV28 to TRBJ2-4; no D gene call is confident. Here the sequenced sample was peripheral blood mononuclear cells (PBMCs), taken at new diagnosis, from a patient treated with antithyroid drugs. The receptor comes from a female donor with Graves disease. The sequenced DNA is TGTGCCAGCAGTTCCGGGTTTTACATTCAGTACTTC. This codes for CASSSGFYIQYF.